Listed below are T cell receptor beta chains from one sample, sequenced in a study of blood T cell repertoires in COVID-19. Libraries were prepared by immunoSEQ multiplex PCR; TCRdb keeps only in-frame clonotypes and omits some of them. The table shows some 250,000 clones, with 70% to 90% occurring only once. The material sequenced was peripheral blood. The receptors derive from a woman in her thirties who had recovered from COVID-19. CDR3s include the opening cysteine and the closing phenylalanine or tryptophan. A D gene is named only where the DNA matches it firmly. The listing skips clone size in some rows; elsewhere it reads once, few, many or a size class.

d_call j_call clone_size v_call cdr3_nt cdr3_aa
- TRBJ1-6 - TRBV2 TGTGCCAGCAGTGAAAGAGGGTGGCCCCTCCATTCACCCCTCCACTTT CASSERGWPLHSPLHF
TRBD2 TRBJ2-7 - TRBV27 TGTGCCAGCAGTCCGGAGACTAGCGGGGATCAACTCTCCTACGAGCAGTACTTC CASSPETSGDQLSYEQYF
- TRBJ2-7 - TRBV2 TGTGCCAGCAGTGACGGGGGAAAATACGAGCAGTACTTC CASSDGGKYEQYF
TRBD2 TRBJ2-1 - TRBV6-4 TGTGCCAGCAGTATGGGTCGGGAGGGCCCCGACAATGAGCAGTTCTTC CASSMGREGPDNEQFF
TRBD1 TRBJ2-3 - TRBV19 TGTGCCAGTAGTCGGGACAGGGGTACAGATACGCAGTATTTT CASSRDRGTDTQYF
TRBD1 TRBJ2-1 - TRBV6-4 TGTGCCAGCAGTGGTTCGGAGACAGGGGGCAGTGAGCAGTTCTTC CASSGSETGGSEQFF
- TRBJ1-5 - TRBV10-2 TGCGCCAGCAGCGGGTGGGGGAAGGGGGAACAGCCCCAGCATTTT CASSGWGKGEQPQHF
TRBD2 TRBJ2-5 - TRBV5-1 TGCGCCAGCAGCTTGTTGGGACTAGGAGGGGAGACCCAGTACTTC CASSLLGLGGETQYF
- TRBJ2-2 - TRBV5-4 TGTGCCAGCAGCTTGGCCAGTTTCACCGGGGAGCTGTTTTTT CASSLASFTGELFF
TRBD2 TRBJ2-1 - TRBV7-6 TGTGCCAGCAGCTTAGTGTCGGGGGGGTTCTACAATGAGCAGTTCTTC CASSLVSGGFYNEQFF
- TRBJ1-2 - TRBV18 TGTGCCAGCTCACCACCGGACAGAAACTATGGCTACACCTTC CASSPPDRNYGYTF
TRBD2 TRBJ2-2 - TRBV7-6 TGTGCCAGCACCCTCCTTAGCGGGGGGGTAGCCGGGGAGCTGTTTTTT CASTLLSGGVAGELFF
- TRBJ2-6 - TRBV9 TGTGCCAGCAGCGTAGTCCCCCAGGGTTTCTCTGGGGCCAACGTCCTGACTTTC CASSVVPQGFSGANVLTF
- TRBJ1-1 few TRBV19 TGTGCCAGTATGGGCATATCAGCTGAAGCTTTCTTT CASMGISAEAFF
- TRBJ1-2 - TRBV7-9 TGTGCCAGCAGCTTAGACAGCTTAGCTAACTATGGCTACACCTTC CASSLDSLANYGYTF
- TRBJ2-4 once TRBV5-4 TGTGCCAGCAGCCCCACCGGGTATACACACATTCAGTACTTC CASSPTGYTHIQYF
- TRBJ2-7 - TRBV21-1 TGTGCCAGCAGCAATGGGTGGGGGACTAGCTACTACGAGCAGTACTTC CASSNGWGTSYYEQYF
- TRBJ2-5 - TRBV29-1 TGCAGCGTTGAATCCGGAGCCCAAGAGACCCAGTACTTC CSVESGAQETQYF
TRBD1 TRBJ2-7 - TRBV29-1 TGCAGCGCCGCAGGACAGGGAAACTCCTACGAGCAGTACTTC CSAAGQGNSYEQYF
- TRBJ1-6 - TRBV5-1 TGCGCCAGCAGCTTGGATTCAGGGGTGAATTCACCCCTCCACTTT CASSLDSGVNSPLHF
TRBD1 TRBJ1-2 - TRBV2 TGTGCCAGCAGGACAGGGGGTGGCTACACCTTC CASRTGGGYTF
TRBD2 TRBJ2-5 - TRBV7-9 TGTGCCAGCAGCTGGAGCGGGGGAGGAGAGACCCAGTACTTC CASSWSGGGETQYF
- TRBJ2-5 - TRBV4-2 TGTGCCAGCAGCCAAGGGACCGGGGACCAAGAGACCCAGTACTTC CASSQGTGDQETQYF
- TRBJ1-3 few TRBV30 TGTGCCTGGAGTTTCGGAACAGTCGCTGGAAACACCATATATTTT CAWSFGTVAGNTIYF
TRBD1 TRBJ1-3 - TRBV10-3 TGTGCCATCAGCGGGACAGGGTTCTCTGGAAACACCATATATTTT CAISGTGFSGNTIYF
- TRBJ1-6 few TRBV10-3 TGTGCCACGTCAGCGGGGACTTCACCCCTCCACTTT CATSAGTSPLHF
TRBD1 TRBJ1-4 - TRBV5-1 TGCGCCAGCAGCTTGGCCAGGACAGGCGAGGAAAAACTGTTTTTT CASSLARTGEEKLFF
- TRBJ1-3 once TRBV19 TGTGCCAGTCGTAACGTGTTATCTGAGCCAAACACCATATATTTT CASRNVLSEPNTIYF
TRBD2 TRBJ2-3 - TRBV7-9 TGTGCCAGCAGCACCTCGTTAATCAGCGGGGGGGCCTGGGAAGATACGCAGTATTTT CASSTSLISGGAWEDTQYF
- TRBJ2-1 - TRBV15 TGTGCCACCAGCAGAGATTTGGGGGCCCGGGGTGAGCAGTTCTTC CATSRDLGARGEQFF
- TRBJ2-2 - TRBV2 TGTGCCAGCAGTAGGGACATGATCCGCGCCGGGGAGCTGTTTTTT CASSRDMIRAGELFF
- TRBJ1-5 - TRBV12-1 TGTGCCAGCAGCCGAAGGACAGGGGGCAATCAGCCCCAGCATTTT CASSRRTGGNQPQHF
- TRBJ2-1 - TRBV6-2/TRBV6-3 TGTGCCAGCAGTTACGACCCCAGGGGATCCTACAATGAGCAGTTCTTC CASSYDPRGSYNEQFF
TRBD2 TRBJ2-7 - TRBV5-6 TGTGCCAGCAGGGGGGGTCCCCTACTAGCGGGGGTATCCTACGAGCAGTACTTC CASRGGPLLAGVSYEQYF
TRBD2 TRBJ2-1 - TRBV7-7 TGTGCCAGCAGCCCCCGACTAGCGGGGCCCTACAATGAGCAGTTCTTC CASSPRLAGPYNEQFF
- TRBJ2-3 - TRBV27 TGTGCCAGCAGTTTGAGATCAAGAGATACGCAGTATTTT CASSLRSRDTQYF
TRBD1 TRBJ2-5 - TRBV5-4 TGTGCCAGCAGCTTGGACAGGGGCCAGCAAGAGACCCAGTACTTC CASSLDRGQQETQYF
- TRBJ1-1 - TRBV18 TGTGCCAGCTCACCACCGGAACAGAAAGCTTTCTTT CASSPPEQKAFF
- TRBJ2-2 - TRBV14 TGTGCCAGCAGCCAAGCAGCGGGTGCCGGGGAGCTGTTTTTT CASSQAAGAGELFF
TRBD1 TRBJ1-5 once TRBV7-2 TGTGCCAGCAGCAGACAGACAGGGGGAGCCAATCAGCCCCAGCATTTT CASSRQTGGANQPQHF
- TRBJ1-1 - TRBV2 TGTGCCAGCAGTGAATCGGGGTACACTGAAGCTTTCTTT CASSESGYTEAFF
- TRBJ1-2 - TRBV2 TGTGCCAGCTTACAGGACGGACAGTTTAACTATGGCTACACCTTC CASLQDGQFNYGYTF
TRBD2 TRBJ2-1 - TRBV15 TGTGCCTCTCGGGAGGACAAATTGTCCTACAATGAGCAGTTCTTC CASREDKLSYNEQFF
TRBD2 TRBJ2-7 - TRBV27 TGTGCCAGCAGTTCCCGAGCGGGGGGGAGACCTTACGAGCAGTACTTC CASSSRAGGRPYEQYF
- TRBJ1-2 - TRBV6-6 TGTGCCAGCAGTTACTCCCCTCCAGGGCGAGTTGGCTACACCTTC CASSYSPPGRVGYTF
- TRBJ2-7 - TRBV29-1 TGCAGCGTATCTCGGCCCGAGGTTTACGAGCAGTACTTC CSVSRPEVYEQYF
TRBD1 TRBJ1-1 - TRBV5-1 TGCGCCAGCAGCTTCTTGGACAGGGACACTGAAGCTTTCTTT CASSFLDRDTEAFF
- TRBJ2-3 - TRBV5-4 TGTGCCAGCAGCACGGACAGTCCAGATACGCAGTATTTT CASSTDSPDTQYF
TRBD1 TRBJ2-7 few TRBV5-6 TGTGCCAGCAGCTCCGGGACAGGGGTCTACGAGCAGTACTTC CASSSGTGVYEQYF
TRBD1 TRBJ2-3 - TRBV5-6 TGTGCCAGCAGCACCCCTCAGGGGGACAGAGGCGGTGATACGCAGTATTTT CASSTPQGDRGGDTQYF
- TRBJ1-3 - TRBV20-1 TGCAGTGCTAGTGTTGCGGTCGCTGGAAACACCATATATTTT CSASVAVAGNTIYF
TRBD1 TRBJ1-1 few TRBV9 TGTGCCAGCAGCGTCAGGGACCTGACAGGGGGTGAAGCTTTCTTT CASSVRDLTGGEAFF
TRBD1 TRBJ2-7 once TRBV19 TGTGCCAGTAGGGGGGACAGGGGCTACGAGCAGTACTTC CASRGDRGYEQYF
- TRBJ2-3 - TRBV6-5 TGTGCCAGCAGTTTACAGACCACAGATACGCAGTATTTT CASSLQTTDTQYF
- TRBJ2-3 - TRBV6-5 TGTGCCAGCAGTTACTCCGGGACAGATACGCAGTATTTT CASSYSGTDTQYF
- TRBJ2-2 - TRBV5-5 TGTGCCAGCAGCTCCCTAGGCCTACAGGGGAACACCGGGGAGCTGTTTTTT CASSSLGLQGNTGELFF
- TRBJ1-4 - TRBV2 TGTGCCACCTCGGACAGAACTAATGAAAAACTGTTTTTT CATSDRTNEKLFF
- TRBJ1-3 - TRBV7-9 TGTGCCAGCAGCCCGAGCTCGGTTGCTGGAAACACCATATATTTT CASSPSSVAGNTIYF
- TRBJ2-3 - TRBV5-1 TGCGCCAGCAGCTTGGATGGCGGGGCCAGCACAGATACGCAGTATTTT CASSLDGGASTDTQYF
- TRBJ1-3 - TRBV3-1/TRBV3-2 TGTGCCAGCAGCCAAGCGTGGCAGGGCTCTGGAAACACCATATATTTT CASSQAWQGSGNTIYF